This entry describes one TCR beta chain. As yet, its antigen is unknown. This record comes from a study of PD-1 blockade in classical Hodgkin lymphoma. Findings and limits, study-wide: With CD4+ cells, TCR diversity rose significantly by C4D1, but not with CD8+ cells. According to reports, newly diagnosed patients had lower baseline TCR diversity than healthy donors, and relapsed/refractory patients had lower baseline TCR diversity still.

The CDR3 is 13 residues long. Germline V CDR1 and CDR2: MNHNS, SASEGT. Trimming pared 3 bases from V and 6 bases from J, leaving 12 bases between. Profiled with immunoSEQ multiplex PCR; TCRdb holds only in-frame clones, not every one. The sample has tens of thousands of clones; roughly three quarters are singletons. The time point denotes: cycle 4 day 1 (C4D1), after 6 weeks of nivolumab. Every patient had relapsed following autologous stem cell transplantation, and cohorts differed in brentuximab vedotin exposure. The chain couples TRBV6-1 to TRBJ2-7; no firm D call. Sequenced material: peripheral blood mononuclear cells (PBMCs), taken before the fourth cycle of nivolumab. The clonotype was recovered from a human donor with classical Hodgkin lymphoma. Written as DNA, the CDR3 is TGTGCCAGCAGTGAGGCCCCGAGGACCGAGCAGTACTTC. The encoded protein is CASSEAPRTEQYF.